This T cell receptor beta chain was identified in a study of early T cells in non-severe SARS-CoV-2 infection. In its sample, this clonotype was seen many times. Trimming took 6 bases from V and 8 from J, leaving 10 bases between them. Germline V gene data show CDR1 as MNHEY and CDR2 as SVGAGI. The CDR3 totals 11 residues. TCRdb re-analysed the 5' RACE reads in MiXCR, keeping a single row per CDR3 protein. The sample has around 77,000 distinct CDR3 sequences; 5% are singletons. This receptor was obtained from an adult who was a healthcare worker with PCR-confirmed SARS-CoV-2 infection or an uninfected control (not recorded which). The chain uses TRBV6-5 and TRBJ1-1; no clear D. Material: whole blood, obtained at baseline. CDR3 coding DNA: TGTGCCAGCAGATCCCCGGACGAAGCTTTCTTT. Its protein is CASRSPDEAFF.